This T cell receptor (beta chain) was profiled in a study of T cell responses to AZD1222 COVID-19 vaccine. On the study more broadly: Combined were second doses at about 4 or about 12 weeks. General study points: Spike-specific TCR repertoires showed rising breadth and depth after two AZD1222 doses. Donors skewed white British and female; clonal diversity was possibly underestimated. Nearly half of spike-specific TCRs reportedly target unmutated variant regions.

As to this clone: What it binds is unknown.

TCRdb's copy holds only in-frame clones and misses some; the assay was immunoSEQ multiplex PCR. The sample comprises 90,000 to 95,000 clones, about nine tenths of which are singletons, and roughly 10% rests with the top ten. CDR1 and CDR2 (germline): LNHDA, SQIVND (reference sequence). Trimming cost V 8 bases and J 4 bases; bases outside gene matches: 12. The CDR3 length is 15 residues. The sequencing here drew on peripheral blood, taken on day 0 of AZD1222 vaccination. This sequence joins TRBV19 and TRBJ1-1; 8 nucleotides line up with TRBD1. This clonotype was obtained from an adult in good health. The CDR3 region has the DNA TGTGCCAGTTGCCGGACAGGGACAATAGTCACTGAAGCTTTCTTT. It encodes CASCRTGTIVTEAFF.